This T cell receptor beta chain was sequenced during a study of shared clonotypes between healthy human individuals. Study-wide points: Clonotypes shared by all four sorted-subset donors had higher generation probabilities than non-shared clonotypes. Researchers found naive subsets generally carried larger estimated richness than memory subsets. Depth was large, yet rarefaction showed that sorted-subset sequencing was incomplete.

Naive CD8 cells lacked CD45RO, underwent positive selection for CCR7 and left out terminally differentiated effector memory CD45RA+ cells. This CDR3 is 12 amino acids long. Germline V gives CDR1 MNHEY, CDR2 SMNVEV (reference sequence). V was shortened by 0 bases and J by 7 bases, with 7 bases between the two germline ends. Over several immunoSEQ plates, each subset's genomic DNA was distributed in even portions. Assay: immunoSEQ multiplex PCR; the TCRdb copy retains only in-frame clones and omits some. The sample has around 2.1 million clones, more than 85% seen once. Concerning this clone: Its matching antigen is unknown.

The material sequenced was naive CD8+ T cells from PBMCs. V and J are TRBV27 and TRBJ2-7; D not certain. This sequence was found in a man aged 18-30 years in good health. Some clones in this sample may be carry-over from other donors' samples. The CDR3 here is CASSLSFREQYF. CDR3 coding DNA: TGTGCCAGCAGTTTATCCTTTAGGGAGCAGTACTTC.